Listed below are T cell receptor beta chains from one sample, sequenced in a study of T cell repertoires in cytomegalovirus infection. No antigen has been assigned to these receptors. Via MiXCR, TCRdb re-called the reads, giving one row per CDR3 protein. The sample shows some 940,000 distinct CDR3 sequences, roughly a third of them seen only once. Material: cultured CD8+ T cells from PBMCs, obtained from culture after CMV antigen stimulation. The receptors originated from a human donor in good health (CMV status not recorded). Some clones in this sample may be carry-over from other donors' samples. Each CDR3 is given with its conserved first and last residue. The D gene is left open where the match is weak. Clone size is given for some rows only: seen once, a few or many times, or a class if the clone is expanded.

cdr3_aa: CASSFWDRECNEQFF
cdr3_nt: TGTGCCAGCAGTTTTTGGGACAGAGAATGCAATGAGCAGTTCTTC
j_call: TRBJ2-1
d_call: TRBD1
v_call: TRBV28
clone_size: many

cdr3_aa: CASSLTGPFLQETQYF
cdr3_nt: TGTGCCAGCAGCTTAACGGGGCCTTTCTTGCAAGAGACCCAGTACTTC
j_call: TRBJ2-5
d_call: -
v_call: TRBV7-8
clone_size: many

cdr3_aa: CASSFGGDLSSGANVLTF
cdr3_nt: TGTGCCAGCAGTTTTGGAGGGGACCTGAGCTCTGGGGCCAACGTCCTGACTTTC
j_call: TRBJ2-6
d_call: -
v_call: TRBV27
clone_size: -

cdr3_aa: CASSSWTGPHEQYF
cdr3_nt: TGTGCCAGCAGCTCTTGGACAGGGCCCCACGAGCAGTACTTC
j_call: TRBJ2-7
d_call: TRBD1
v_call: TRBV7-6
clone_size: few

cdr3_aa: CASSLSGQGVYYGYTF
cdr3_nt: TGTGCCAGCAGCTTATCGGGACAGGGGGTCTACTATGGCTACACCTTC
j_call: TRBJ1-2
d_call: TRBD1
v_call: TRBV7-8
clone_size: many

cdr3_aa: CASSEGLGLTETQYF
cdr3_nt: TGTGCCAGCAGTGAGGGGTTGGGACTAACAGAGACCCAGTACTTC
j_call: TRBJ2-5
d_call: TRBD2
v_call: TRBV2
clone_size: -

cdr3_aa: CASSQPDRGNEQFF
cdr3_nt: TGCGCCAGCAGCCAACCGGACAGGGGCAATGAGCAGTTCTTC
j_call: TRBJ2-1
d_call: TRBD1
v_call: TRBV4-3
clone_size: few

cdr3_aa: CASRWGGHMNTEAFF
cdr3_nt: TGTGCCAGCCGCTGGGGAGGCCACATGAACACTGAAGCTTTCTTT
j_call: TRBJ1-1
d_call: -
v_call: TRBV7-9
clone_size: few

cdr3_aa: CSAPRGGHRTF
cdr3_nt: TGCAGTGCTCCCCGGGGGGGCCATCGGACCTTC
j_call: TRBJ1-2
d_call: -
v_call: TRBV20-1
clone_size: -

cdr3_aa: CASSPGTQYDQETQYF
cdr3_nt: TGTGCTAGCAGCCCCGGGACTCAATACGATCAAGAGACCCAGTACTTC
j_call: TRBJ2-5
d_call: -
v_call: TRBV7-6
clone_size: few

cdr3_aa: CSISKSGPTGDQEQYF
cdr3_nt: TGTTCCATCAGTAAGTCTGGACCGACAGGGGATCAGGAGCAGTACTTC
j_call: TRBJ2-7
d_call: TRBD1
v_call: TRBV10-3
clone_size: -

cdr3_aa: CASSPTNSPLHF
cdr3_nt: TGTGCCAGCAGCCCAACAAATTCACCCCTCCACTTT
j_call: TRBJ1-6
d_call: -
v_call: TRBV7-8
clone_size: few

cdr3_aa: CASSLWGVDNSPLHF
cdr3_nt: TGTGCCAGCAGTTTATGGGGGGTAGATAATTCACCCCTCCACTTT
j_call: TRBJ1-6
d_call: -
v_call: TRBV27
clone_size: once

cdr3_aa: CASRQQLQETQYF
cdr3_nt: TGTGCCAGCAGGCAACAGCTACAAGAGACCCAGTACTTC
j_call: TRBJ2-5
d_call: -
v_call: TRBV6-2/TRBV6-3
clone_size: -

cdr3_aa: CASTDGQETQYF
cdr3_nt: TGTGCCAGCACCGACGGACAGGAGACCCAGTACTTC
j_call: TRBJ2-5
d_call: -
v_call: TRBV27
clone_size: few

cdr3_aa: CSARDLRRGSYNSPLHF
cdr3_nt: TGCAGTGCTAGAGATCTCCGCAGGGGATCCTATAATTCACCCCTCCACTTT
j_call: TRBJ1-6
d_call: -
v_call: TRBV20-1
clone_size: -

cdr3_aa: CSARGGDEQFF
cdr3_nt: TGCAGCGCTAGAGGTGGAGATGAGCAGTTCTTC
j_call: TRBJ2-1
d_call: -
v_call: TRBV29-1
clone_size: -

cdr3_aa: CASTIFGGDRGPDNEQFF
cdr3_nt: TGTGCCAGTACCATATTCGGGGGGGACAGGGGGCCTGACAATGAGCAGTTCTTC
j_call: TRBJ2-1
d_call: TRBD1
v_call: TRBV19
clone_size: few

cdr3_aa: CASSSDVVPGANVLTF
cdr3_nt: TGTGCCAGCAGTTCCGACGTCGTTCCTGGGGCCAACGTCCTGACTTTC
j_call: TRBJ2-6
d_call: -
v_call: TRBV27
clone_size: -

cdr3_aa: CASSFGTRDQPQHF
cdr3_nt: TGTGCCAGCAGTTTTGGGACAAGAGATCAGCCCCAGCATTTT
j_call: TRBJ1-5
d_call: -
v_call: TRBV28
clone_size: many

cdr3_aa: CASSLAAGTTEAFF
cdr3_nt: TGTGCCAGCAGCTTAGCCGCAGGAACCACTGAAGCTTTCTTT
j_call: TRBJ1-1
d_call: -
v_call: TRBV11-1
clone_size: many

cdr3_aa: CASSYSPDRAQPQHF
cdr3_nt: TGTGCCAGCAGTTACTCTCCGGACAGGGCTCAGCCCCAGCATTTT
j_call: TRBJ1-5
d_call: TRBD1
v_call: TRBV6-6
clone_size: few

cdr3_aa: CASSLKDSNYGYTF
cdr3_nt: TGTGCCAGCAGCTTAAAGGACAGCAACTATGGCTACACCTTC
j_call: TRBJ1-2
d_call: -
v_call: TRBV7-9
clone_size: few

cdr3_aa: CASSEAGNGNQPQHF
cdr3_nt: TGTGCCAGCAGCGAGGCAGGGAACGGCAATCAGCCCCAGCATTTT
j_call: TRBJ1-5
d_call: -
v_call: TRBV27
clone_size: -

cdr3_aa: CASSYEVGTYNQPQHF
cdr3_nt: TGTGCCAGCAGCTACGAGGTGGGGACCTACAATCAGCCCCAGCATTTT
j_call: TRBJ1-5
d_call: -
v_call: TRBV4-2
clone_size: few

cdr3_aa: CASRSPPGQGLDFSNTEAFF
cdr3_nt: TGTGCCAGCAGGTCCCCACCGGGACAGGGGTTGGATTTCTCGAACACTGAAGCTTTCTTT
j_call: TRBJ1-1
d_call: TRBD1
v_call: TRBV5-4
clone_size: -

cdr3_aa: CSVGGTYGTGELFF
cdr3_nt: TGCAGCGTTGGGGGGACTTACGGCACCGGGGAGCTGTTTTTT
j_call: TRBJ2-2
d_call: -
v_call: TRBV29-1
clone_size: once

cdr3_aa: CASSIGASESFF
cdr3_nt: TGTGCCAGTAGTATCGGGGCGTCTGAATCTTTCTTT
j_call: TRBJ1-1
d_call: -
v_call: TRBV19
clone_size: -

cdr3_aa: CAVRVFNYGYTF
cdr3_nt: TGTGCCGTCAGGGTTTTCAACTATGGCTACACCTTC
j_call: TRBJ1-2
d_call: -
v_call: TRBV27
clone_size: -

cdr3_aa: CASSQVGGGNEQFF
cdr3_nt: TGCGCCAGCAGCCAAGTAGGCGGTGGCAATGAGCAGTTCTTC
j_call: TRBJ2-1
d_call: -
v_call: TRBV4-1
clone_size: few

cdr3_aa: CASSSPRGATSTDTQYF
cdr3_nt: TGTGCCAGCAGTTCCCCAAGGGGGGCCACTAGCACAGATACGCAGTATTTT
j_call: TRBJ2-3
d_call: -
v_call: TRBV28
clone_size: few

cdr3_aa: CASSGDRGPNYGYTF
cdr3_nt: TGTGCCAGCAGCGGAGACAGGGGGCCTAACTATGGCTACACCTTC
j_call: TRBJ1-2
d_call: TRBD1
v_call: TRBV7-9
clone_size: -

cdr3_aa: CASSSTGGRSDTQYF
cdr3_nt: TGTGCCAGCAGCTCGACAGGGGGCAGATCAGATACGCAGTATTTT
j_call: TRBJ2-3
d_call: TRBD1
v_call: TRBV7-3
clone_size: -

cdr3_aa: CASGHWDRDQETQYF
cdr3_nt: TGTGCTAGTGGTCATTGGGACAGGGACCAAGAGACCCAGTACTTC
j_call: TRBJ2-5
d_call: TRBD1
v_call: TRBV12-5
clone_size: -

cdr3_aa: CASSDPNRGEQYF
cdr3_nt: TGTGCCAGCAGTGACCCCAATCGAGGCGAGCAGTACTTC
j_call: TRBJ2-7
d_call: -
v_call: TRBV2
clone_size: few

cdr3_aa: CASSQGPGNYNEQFF
cdr3_nt: TGTGCCAGCAGCCAAGGGCCGGGGAACTACAATGAGCAGTTCTTC
j_call: TRBJ2-1
d_call: -
v_call: TRBV6-5
clone_size: -

cdr3_aa: CASSLEPGLAGAPDTQYF
cdr3_nt: TGTGCCAGCAGCTTAGAACCCGGACTAGCGGGGGCTCCGGATACGCAGTATTTT
j_call: TRBJ2-3
d_call: TRBD2
v_call: TRBV7-6
clone_size: -

cdr3_aa: CASSSTGNEAFF
cdr3_nt: TGTGCCAGCAGCTCTACCGGGAACGAAGCTTTCTTT
j_call: TRBJ1-1
d_call: -
v_call: TRBV12-3/TRBV12-4
clone_size: few

cdr3_aa: CASSDTGTAGKLFF
cdr3_nt: TGTGCCAGCAGTGACACAGGGACAGCCGGGAAGCTGTTTTTT
j_call: TRBJ2-2
d_call: TRBD1
v_call: TRBV7-9
clone_size: -

cdr3_aa: CASSIRGRDYGYTF
cdr3_nt: TGTGCCAGCAGCATCAGGGGAAGGGACTATGGCTACACCTTC
j_call: TRBJ1-2
d_call: -
v_call: TRBV5-6
clone_size: -

cdr3_aa: CASTTGSYEQYF
cdr3_nt: TGTGCCAGCACGACAGGGTCGTACGAGCAGTACTTC
j_call: TRBJ2-7
d_call: TRBD1
v_call: TRBV25-1
clone_size: few

cdr3_aa: CTSSLGGAYEQYF
cdr3_nt: TGTACCAGCAGTTTAGGCGGAGCCTACGAGCAGTACTTC
j_call: TRBJ2-7
d_call: -
v_call: TRBV27
clone_size: -

cdr3_aa: CASSQLAGGTETQYF
cdr3_nt: TGCGCCAGCAGCCAATTAGCGGGGGGGACGGAGACCCAGTACTTC
j_call: TRBJ2-5
d_call: TRBD2
v_call: TRBV4-3
clone_size: few

cdr3_aa: CASTVNLRANEKLFF
cdr3_nt: TGTGCCAGCACGGTCAACTTGAGGGCTAATGAAAAACTGTTTTTT
j_call: TRBJ1-4
d_call: -
v_call: TRBV6-6
clone_size: few

cdr3_aa: CASRYVTGILDTQYF
cdr3_nt: TGTGCCAGCAGATACGTGACAGGTATTCTAGATACGCAGTATTTT
j_call: TRBJ2-3
d_call: -
v_call: TRBV7-9
clone_size: -

cdr3_aa: CASSQVNGPFYEQYF
cdr3_nt: TGCGCCAGCAGCCAGGTGAACGGGCCCTTCTACGAGCAGTACTTC
j_call: TRBJ2-7
d_call: -
v_call: TRBV4-1
clone_size: -

cdr3_aa: CASSIDGAGYGYTF
cdr3_nt: TGTGCCAGCAGTATCGACGGGGCTGGCTATGGCTACACCTTC
j_call: TRBJ1-2
d_call: -
v_call: TRBV6-6
clone_size: -

cdr3_aa: CASGIGQGGQPQHF
cdr3_nt: TGTGCTAGTGGTATAGGACAGGGGGGGCAGCCCCAGCATTTT
j_call: TRBJ1-5
d_call: TRBD1
v_call: TRBV12-5
clone_size: few

cdr3_aa: CASSERSLAGGNEQFF
cdr3_nt: TGTGCCAGCAGTGAAAGAAGCCTAGCGGGAGGAAATGAGCAGTTCTTC
j_call: TRBJ2-1
d_call: TRBD2
v_call: TRBV6-1
clone_size: -

cdr3_aa: CASSLRETGYTRELFF
cdr3_nt: TGTGCCAGCAGCTTAAGAGAGACAGGTTACACCAGGGAGCTGTTTTTT
j_call: TRBJ2-2
d_call: -
v_call: TRBV7-6
clone_size: -